Shown below are 20 T cell receptor beta chains from a single sample sequenced in a study of tumor-infiltrating lymphocytes in primary liver carcinoma. Making TCR beta cDNA involved 400 to 600 ng total RNA and a constant-region primer. Three nested multiplex PCR rounds, a slightly modified ARM-PCR, produced the libraries for TCR beta. Researchers ran the first two PCR rounds for approximately 9 cycles each with TRBV1-TRBV30 forward primers and a C-beta reverse primer. In TCRdb, the multiplex PCR reads were re-called with MiXCR into one record per CDR3 protein. The sample has some 190,000 distinct CDR3 sequences; around 60% are singletons. It was unsorted whole blood that yielded blood RNA, and germline DNA was also extracted. Sequenced: peripheral blood. These receptors all come from a man aged 40-55 years with primary liver carcinoma and hepatitis B virus infection.

This clonotype has just one count. The rearrangement uses TRBV16 and TRBJ2-1; 8 bases align to TRBD1. V gave up 2 bases and J gave up 4 bases; unmatched junction bases: 4. The CDR3 runs 15 residues. Germline V lookup: CDR1 KGHSY, CDR2 FQNENV. CDR3 region: CASSQGTGSYNEQFF. The CDR3, as DNA: TGTGCCAGCAGCCAAGGGACAGGCTCATACAATGAGCAGTTCTTC.

A word on this clonotype: The junction does not match germline at one end; this may be a read error. This chain uses TRBV29-1 with TRBJ2-6; a weak D match, TRBD2 (5 bases). Germline CDR1 reads SQVTM; CDR2 reads ANQGSEA. The CDR3 contains 15 residues. In nucleotides, the CDR3 is TGCAGAGTTGCGCCGGGTAGGACTGGGTCCAACGTCCTGACTTTC. Its protein is CRVAPGRTGSNVLTF. The variable domain in full, completed from reference TRBV29-1 and TRBJ2-6, reads SAVISQKPSRDICQRGTSLTIQCQVDSQVTMMFWYRQQPGQSLTLIATANQGSEATYESGFVIDKFPISRPNLTFSTLTVSNMSPEDSSIYLCRVAPGRTGSNVLTFGAGSRLTVL.

The V gene is TRBV6-5, the J gene TRBJ2-7; 7 bases match TRBD2. The junction had 10 bases not matched to a gene; V was cut back by 7 bases and J by 1 base. The CDR3 contains 15 residues. Germline assignment: CDR1 MNHEY and CDR2 SVGAGI. The CDR3 protein is CASTARGLGSYEQYF. CDR3 DNA sequence: TGTGCCAGCACCGCACGAGGACTAGGATCCTACGAGCAGTACTTC.

This chain links TRBV7-8 with TRBJ2-2; D not resolved. Germline V gene sequence: CDR1 SGHVS, CDR2 FQNEAQ. The V and J ends lost 1 base and 2 bases respectively, with 11 bases between them. This CDR3 contains 16 residues. In DNA form, the CDR3 reads TGTGCCAGCAGCTTAGAATCCAGGATCAACACCGGGGAGCTGTTTTTT. Amino acids: CASSLESRINTGELFF.

The chain carries TRBV2 and TRBJ2-1; the D gene is possibly TRBD2 (6 bases). Germline lookup yields CDR1 SNHLY and CDR2 FYNNEI. CDR3 length equals 13 residues. V lost 9 bases and J 10 bases, leaving 19 bases between the germline ends. CDR3 amino acids: CARERDFQREQFF. CDR3 nucleotides: TGTGCCAGGGAAAGGGACTTCCAGAGGGAGCAGTTCTTC.

This clonotype showed up just a few times. The chain joins TRBV12-3 or TRBV12-4 to TRBJ2-7, with D possibly TRBD1 on 6 matching bases. This CDR3 is 13 amino acids long. This chain's CDR3 is CAIQTGNAREQYF. In DNA form, the CDR3 reads TGTGCTATCCAAACAGGGAATGCTAGAGAGCAGTACTTC.

Of note for this clonotype: The junction differs from germline at one of its ends, possibly a read error. J is TRBJ2-1 and V is TRBV11-2; D may be TRBD2 (6 bases). Germline V lookup: CDR1 SGHAT, CDR2 FQNNGV. The CDR3 loop spans 16 amino acids. CDR3 amino acids: CAGSTPTGTLLNERFF. The CDR3 region has the DNA TGTGCCGGCAGTACGCCCACCGGGACTCTTCTCAATGAGCGGTTCTTC.

The chain has TRBV12-3 or TRBV12-4 and TRBJ2-5; 9 positions agree with TRBD2. Trimming at V came to 7 bases and at J to 5 bases, leaving 11 bases not matched to a gene. The CDR3 covers 15 residues. The CDR3 reads CASNSLGLAPETQYF. In DNA, the CDR3 is TGTGCCAGCAATTCCCTGGGACTAGCCCCCGAGACCCAGTACTTC.

The chain uses TRBV10-3 and TRBJ2-7, with 13 bases lining up with TRBD2. In germline, CDR1 is ENHRY, CDR2 SYGVKD. The CDR3 loop spans 15 amino acids. Trimming removed 6 bases from V and 2 bases from J; junction bases left unmatched: 4. Here the CDR3 DNA reads TGTGCCATCAGGGAGGGACTAGCGGGGCCCTACGAGCAGTACTTC. Its protein product is CAIREGLAGPYEQYF.

This chain links TRBV6-1 with TRBJ2-3; D gene unclear. Per the germline V gene, CDR1 is MNHNS and CDR2 is SASEGT. Trimming took 7 bases from V and 0 from J, leaving 11 bases between them. The CDR3 is 14 residues long. This CDR3 reads CASTLGPSTDTQYF. The DNA for the CDR3 is TGTGCCAGCACCTTAGGCCCCAGCACAGATACGCAGTATTTT.

This clonotype has just a few counts. The V gene is TRBV12-3 or TRBV12-4, the J gene TRBJ2-5; D gene uncertain. Trimming cost V 3 bases and J 5 bases, with 13 bases left between them. The CDR3 consists of 14 residues. CDR3 amino acids: CASSLNTWSETQYF. The CDR3, as DNA: TGTGCCAGCAGTTTGAACACCTGGTCGGAGACCCAGTACTTC.

The chain uses TRBV11-2 and TRBJ2-1, with D possibly being TRBD2 (5 bases). The CDR3 loop spans 12 amino acids. Germline V gives CDR1 SGHAT, CDR2 FQNNGV. The V end was cut by 5 bases, the J end by 8 bases, with 10 bases between. This CDR3 is CASSLRGYEQFF. CDR3 DNA sequence: TGTGCCAGCAGCCTCAGAGGGTATGAGCAGTTCTTC.

The V gene is TRBV5-4, the J gene TRBJ2-1; 7 bases map to TRBD2. Germline assignment: CDR1 SGHNT and CDR2 YYREEE (reference sequence). This CDR3 contains 13 residues. V gave up 8 bases and J gave up 7 bases; unmatched junction bases: 9. In DNA form, the CDR3 reads TGTGCCAGTTACAATGGCGGGAGTAATGAGCAGTTCTTC. This sequence encodes CASYNGGSNEQFF.

This clonotype has only a few counts. The chain has TRBV12-3 or TRBV12-4 and TRBJ1-5; TRBD1 is a possible D gene (6 bases). V lost 1 base to trimming and J lost 7 bases, with 17 bases between them. The CDR3 is 16 amino acids. The CDR3 region has the DNA TGTGCCAGCAGTTTAGGTGGGGGCCCGATAGGGCAGCCCCAGCATTTT. Protein: CASSLGGGPIGQPQHF.

A remark on this clonotype: Here the CDR3 omits its conserved ending phenylalanine or tryptophan, so a read error is the likely source. V gene TRBV11-3 combines with J gene TRBJ2-3, with TRBD1 identical over 9 bases. Germline assignment: CDR1 SGHNT and CDR2 YENEEA. This CDR3 spans 15 amino acids. This CDR3 reads CASSPGTGFTGTQYY. In DNA form, the CDR3 reads TGTGCCAGCAGTCCCGGGACAGGGTTCACAGGTACGCAGTATTAT.

This clonotype was picked up many times. The rearrangement joins TRBV29-1 to TRBJ2-1, with D possibly being TRBD1 or TRBD2 (6 bases each). CDR1 and CDR2 from the germline V gene are SQVTM and ANQGSEA. V lost 7 bases and J lost 6, with 19 bases in between. The CDR3 loop spans 14 amino acids. DNA of the CDR3: TGCAGCGCACGGGACATAGGGGGGTCCAATGAGCAGTTCTTC. Translation: CSARDIGGSNEQFF.

This clonotype was detected once. CDR3 amino acids: CAISPAFDRGYEQYF. CDR3 bases: TGTGCCATCAGTCCCGCCTTTGACAGAGGATACGAGCAGTACTTC. This sequence joins TRBV10-3 and TRBJ2-7, with D maybe TRBD1 (5 bases). From germline, CDR1 is ENHRY and CDR2 SYGVKD. The CDR3 extends over 15 amino acids. Trimming left V 5 bases short and J 4 bases short, with 18 bases between.

Regarding this clonotype: This likely comes from a read error, as the CDR3 has no conserved phenylalanine or tryptophan at its end. The genes are TRBV11-2 and TRBJ2-1; 7 bases map to TRBD2. This CDR3 comprises 14 residues. The V gene end was trimmed by 8 bases and the J gene end by 6 bases; junction bases not matched to a gene: 10. CDR1 is SGHAT and CDR2 is FQNNGV in the germline V gene. CDR3 in DNA: TGTGCCAGCGGCTCCAGGACTAGTCCCAATGAGCAGTTCCTC. It yields the protein CASGSRTSPNEQFL.

The chain uses TRBV9 and TRBJ1-2; D not resolved. This CDR3 comprises 16 residues. In germline, CDR1 is SGDLS, CDR2 YYNGEE. The ends were cut back, 4 bases at V and 3 bases at J, with 19 bases in the middle. This CDR3 is CASSPSRGSDHYGYTF. The CDR3 nucleotides read TGTGCCAGCAGCCCCAGTCGAGGGTCGGACCACTATGGCTACACCTTC.

Of note for this clonotype: It may be a read error: a sequence one base away is much more abundant. The chain has TRBV12-3 or TRBV12-4 and TRBJ2-5, with a weak D call TRBD1 (5 bases). This CDR3 comprises 13 residues. The DNA of the CDR3 is TGTGCCAGCGGTTTCAGGGAAGGGGAGACCCAGTACTTC. Amino acid sequence: CASGFREGETQYF.